The present entry profiles one TCR beta chain with its context. Its antigen is unidentified. CDR1 and CDR2 from the germline V gene are MNHEY and SVGEGT. Trimming took off 2 bases at V and 7 bases at J, with 9 bases between the two ends. The CDR3 has 14 amino acids. The sample originates from a study of blood T cells in healthy people across ages. Study outcomes and limitations: A greater number of naive CD4+ cells and higher diversity distinguished long-lived donors from aged donors.

The second PCR ran about 6 to 12 cycles with a sample-barcoded 5' primer and J-beta primers. Each CDR3 protein gets one entry after TCRdb re-called the 5' RACE reads with MiXCR. The sample lists about 730,000 distinct CDR3 sequences, more than 40% occurring once. The clonotype was recovered from a woman aged 55-70 years in good health. Specimen: blood. The chain combines TRBV6-2 or TRBV6-3 with TRBJ1-6, with D possibly matching TRBD1 (6 bases). The CDR3 protein is CASSYLQGNSPLHF. The CDR3 nucleotides read TGTGCCAGCAGTTACCTACAGGGCAATTCACCCCTCCACTTT.